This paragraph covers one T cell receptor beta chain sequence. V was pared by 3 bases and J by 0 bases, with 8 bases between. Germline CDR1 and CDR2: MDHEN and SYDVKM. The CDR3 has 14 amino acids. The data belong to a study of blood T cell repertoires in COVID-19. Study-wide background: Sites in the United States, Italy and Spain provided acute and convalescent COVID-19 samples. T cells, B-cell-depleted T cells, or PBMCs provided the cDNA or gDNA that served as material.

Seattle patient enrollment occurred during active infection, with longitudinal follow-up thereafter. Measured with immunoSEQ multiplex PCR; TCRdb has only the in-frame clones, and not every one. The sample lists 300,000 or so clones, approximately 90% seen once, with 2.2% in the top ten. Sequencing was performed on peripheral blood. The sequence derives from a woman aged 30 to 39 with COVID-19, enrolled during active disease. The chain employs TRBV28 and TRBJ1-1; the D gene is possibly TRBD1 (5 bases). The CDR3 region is CASSFPGMNTEAFF. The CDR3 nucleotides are TGTGCCAGCAGTTTCCCAGGGATGAACACTGAAGCTTTCTTT.